This T cell receptor (beta chain) was retrieved from a study of T-cell reconstitution after alpha-beta-depleted transplantation in children. This clonotype has more than one count but fewer than ten. This CDR3 contains 17 residues. Deletions cut 3 bases from V and 3 bases from J, with 17 bases between. In germline, CDR1 is SEHNR, CDR2 FQNEAQ (reference sequence). Unique molecular identifiers were used to barcode this TCRbeta library. TCRdb re-derived calls from the PCR reads in MiXCR, one entry per CDR3 protein. The table has some 500,000 distinct CDR3 sequences, around 17% seen once. The clonotype was recovered from a human donor who donated a stem cell graft to a child with acute lymphoblastic leukemia. The sequencing used PBMCs from the stem cell graft donor, collected from the stem cell graft. This chain joins TRBV7-9 and TRBJ1-4, with unresolved D. The CDR3: CASSFGQSGVPNEKLFF. The DNA of the CDR3 is TGTGCCAGCAGCTTCGGGCAAAGTGGGGTCCCTAATGAAAAACTGTTTTTT.